The next 8 T cell receptor beta chains were all read from a single sample in a study of beta chain features in type 1 diabetes. Broader study findings: TCRB CDR3s were moderately but significantly shorter in Type 1 diabetes patients in all four CD4+ subsets.

Reverse transcribing all isolated RNA meant expressed TCRB transcripts were sequenced. Sequencing used immunoSEQ multiplex PCR; TCRdb keeps in-frame clones, though not all of them. The data hold roughly 280,000 clones, with around 24% observed a single time. The antigens these receptors bind are not known. Source material: naive CD4+ T cells from blood. The receptor source for this set is a woman in her twenties or thirties with type 1 diabetes.

This clone was found a few times. The chain uses TRBV20-1 and TRBJ1-2; D remains ambiguous. V lost 3 bases to trimming and J lost 4 bases, with 6 bases between them. Germline V gives CDR1 DFQATT, CDR2 SNEGSKA (reference sequence). This CDR3 spans 11 amino acids. The CDR3 coding sequence is TGCAGTGCTAGTAACATCTATGGCTACACCTTC. Its translation: CSASNIYGYTF.

The rearrangement joins TRBV29-1 to TRBJ1-1; D remains unclear. Germline V CDR1 and CDR2: SQVTM, ANQGSEA. The CDR3 length is 10 residues. Deletions cut 5 bases from V and 7 bases from J, with 8 bases between. As DNA, the CDR3 is TGCAGCGTTAAGGAGGGTGAAGCTTTCTTT. Translation: CSVKEGEAFF.

This sequence joins TRBV29-1 and TRBJ2-3, with 11 bases lining up with TRBD2. The J segment lost 2 bases and the V segment lost 2 bases, leaving 6 bases of the junction unmatched. The CDR3 runs to 16 residues. Germline values: CDR1 SQVTM, CDR2 ANQGSEA. CDR3 DNA: TGCAGCGTTGAAAACCTTAGCGGGAGGGACACAGATACGCAGTATTTT. It is translated as CSVENLSGRDTDTQYF.

The chain combines TRBV13 with TRBJ2-7; D gene uncertain. This CDR3 has 14 residues. Deletions cut 2 bases from V and 7 bases from J, with 15 bases between. Germline loops: CDR1 PRHDT, CDR2 FYEKMQ (reference sequence). CDR3 protein: CASSLLVPPREQYF. The CDR3 DNA follows: TGTGCCAGCAGCTTACTAGTCCCCCCACGGGAGCAGTACTTC.

This clone was detected a few times. The CDR3 DNA is TGCAGCGTAGAGACAGGGGTGCAAGCTTTCTTT. The encoded protein is CSVETGVQAFF. The rearrangement links TRBV29-1 to TRBJ1-1; 8 positions match TRBD1. Looked up from germline, CDR1 is SQVTM and CDR2 is ANQGSEA. The CDR3 has 11 amino acids. J gave up 9 bases and V 6 bases, and 6 bases lay outside the gene matches.

CDR3 nucleotide sequence: TGTGCCAGCAGGATGTTCCGGGAAATCACAGATACGCAGTATTTT. It translates to CASRMFREITDTQYF. The chain joins TRBV11-3 to TRBJ2-3; D perhaps matches TRBD2 (5 bases). This CDR3 comprises 15 residues. From germline, CDR1 is SGHNT and CDR2 YENEEA. V was clipped by 6 bases and J by 2 bases, with 15 bases between them.

This clone has more than one count but fewer than ten. The genes are TRBV7-3 and TRBJ2-3; TRBD2 matches 7 bases. Germline values: CDR1 SGHTA, CDR2 FQGTGA. The length of the CDR3 is 14 residues. V was clipped by 5 bases and J by 0 bases; unmatched bases: 2. CDR3 sequence (DNA): TGTGCCAGCAGCCCTAGCGGAAGCACAGATACGCAGTATTTT. Amino acids: CASSPSGSTDTQYF.

This chain links TRBV29-1 with TRBJ2-7; TRBD2 matches 7 bases. CDR3 size: 12 residues. The germline V gene has CDR1 SQVTM and CDR2 ANQGSEA. V trimming: 2 bases; J trimming: 5 bases; junction bases outside the gene matches: 3. CDR3 DNA sequence: TGCAGCGTTGAATCCACTAGCGACGAGCAGTACTTC. It codes for CSVESTSDEQYF.